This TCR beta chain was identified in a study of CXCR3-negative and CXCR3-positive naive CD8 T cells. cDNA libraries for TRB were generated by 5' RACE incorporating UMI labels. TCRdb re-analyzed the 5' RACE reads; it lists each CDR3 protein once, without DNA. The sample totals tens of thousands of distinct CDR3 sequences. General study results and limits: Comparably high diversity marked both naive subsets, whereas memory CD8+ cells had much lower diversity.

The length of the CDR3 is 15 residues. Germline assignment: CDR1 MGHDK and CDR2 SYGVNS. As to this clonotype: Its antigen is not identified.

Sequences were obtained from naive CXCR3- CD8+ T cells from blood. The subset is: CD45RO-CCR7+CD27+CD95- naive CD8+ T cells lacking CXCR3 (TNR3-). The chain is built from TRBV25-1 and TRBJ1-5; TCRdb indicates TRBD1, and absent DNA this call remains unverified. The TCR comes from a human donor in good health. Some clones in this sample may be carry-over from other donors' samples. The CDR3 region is CASSERGLGNQPQHF.